The 24 T cell receptor beta chains below come from one sample, sequenced in a study of T cells after yellow fever vaccination. TCRdb re-called the 5' RACE reads through MiXCR, storing one row per CDR3 protein. The sample includes some 300,000 distinct CDR3 sequences, 8.7% of them seen just once. The material sequenced was CD4+ T cells sorted from PBMCs, taken 5 days after the yellow fever booster vaccination. These receptor sequences come from a man between 18 and 35 years old who received the YFV17D yellow fever vaccine.

In this sample, this clonotype turned up many times. The chain joins TRBV4-3 to TRBJ2-7, with D uncertain. Germline CDR1 and CDR2: LGHNA and YSLEER. Trimming left V 1 base short and J 3 bases short, with 13 bases between. This CDR3 has 15 residues. The CDR3 here is CASSQGTGQLYEQYF. CDR3 nucleotide sequence: TGCGCCAGCAGCCAAGGAACGGGCCAGCTCTACGAGCAGTACTTC.

This clonotype occurred many times. This CDR3 is CAISERDLAGRSSYEQYF. The CDR3 coding sequence is TGTGCCATCAGTGAGAGGGATCTTGCGGGACGGAGCTCCTACGAGCAGTACTTC. This chain uses TRBV10-3 with TRBJ2-7; maybe TRBD2 (6 bases). The CDR3 has 18 residues. Germline values: CDR1 ENHRY, CDR2 SYGVKD. The germline V and J ends were trimmed by 2 bases and 0 bases, with 20 bases remaining between them.

Many counts were recorded for this clonotype. The CDR3 here is CASSLRMMGETQYF. The CDR3 nucleotides are TGCGCCAGCAGCTTGCGTATGATGGGGGAGACCCAGTACTTC. This chain connects TRBV5-1 to TRBJ2-5; D ambiguous. Trimming cost V 1 base and J 5 bases, with 12 bases left between them. Germline V CDR1 and CDR2: SGHRS, YFSETQ. CDR3 size: 14 residues.

This clonotype was observed a few times. This chain connects TRBV29-1 to TRBJ1-2; D is uncertain. The CDR3 loop spans 11 amino acids. V gave up 7 bases and J gave up 9 bases, with 15 bases separating them. Germline V gene lookup returns CDR1 SQVTM and CDR2 ANQGSEA. The DNA of the CDR3 is TGCAGCGCCGCCGAGCAGGAAAGCTACACCTTC. Translation: CSAAEQESYTF. The complete variable domain, with remaining parts taken from reference TRBV29-1 and TRBJ1-2, reads SAVISQKPSRDICQRGTSLTIQCQVDSQVTMMFWYRQQPGQSLTLIATANQGSEATYESGFVIDKFPISRPNLTFSTLTVSNMSPEDSSIYLCSAAEQESYTFGSGTRLTVV.

This clonotype was counted between two and nine times. V is TRBV16 and J is TRBJ2-1, with 8 bases aligning to TRBD2. The V segment lost 2 bases and the J segment 6 bases; nucleotides outside the gene matches: 3. The CDR3 spans 14 residues. In germline, CDR1 is KGHSY, CDR2 FQNENV. DNA of the CDR3: TGTGCCAGCAGCCAAACAAGCGGGAGCAATGAGCAGTTCTTC. Protein sequence: CASSQTSGSNEQFF.

This clonotype has ten or more counts. The chain employs TRBV9 and TRBJ2-5; the D is unclear. This CDR3 is built from 13 residues. Germline assignment: CDR1 SGDLS and CDR2 YYNGEE. V gave up 0 bases and J gave up 1 base, with 4 bases separating them. Here the CDR3 DNA reads TGTGCCAGCAGCGTAGCGGTCCAAGAGACCCAGTACTTC. Protein: CASSVAVQETQYF.

The V call is TRBV27, the J call TRBJ1-5; a weak D match, TRBD1 (6 bases). V dropped 4 bases and J dropped 9 bases, with 16 bases sitting between them. CDR3 size: 14 residues. Germline V gives CDR1 MNHEY, CDR2 SMNVEV (reference sequence). The CDR3 DNA follows: TGTGCCAGCAGTTCCTTAAGGGGGGTGGGGCCCCAGCATTTT. Encoded protein: CASSSLRGVGPQHF.

This clonotype was seen only a few times. The genes are TRBV5-1 and TRBJ2-3; 10 bases line up with TRBD2. V shed 5 bases and J 2 bases; nucleotides not matched to a gene: 2. Germline loops: CDR1 SGHRS, CDR2 YFSETQ. This CDR3 is 14 amino acids long. The CDR3 DNA is TGCGCCAGCAGAACTAGCGGGACCACAGATACGCAGTATTTT. This gives the protein CASRTSGTTDTQYF.

The V call is TRBV11-2, the J call TRBJ2-3; D ambiguous. V was clipped by 2 bases and J by 4 bases, with 7 bases between them. The CDR3 length is 13 residues. Germline V gene data show CDR1 as SGHAT and CDR2 as FQNNGV. The CDR3 reads CASSLITPDTQYF. Here the CDR3 DNA reads TGTGCCAGCAGCTTAATCACTCCAGATACGCAGTATTTT.

V gene TRBV5-1 combines with J gene TRBJ2-3; TRBD1 agrees at 11 bases. V dropped 4 bases and J dropped 5; count of bases not matched to a gene: 6. This CDR3 contains 15 residues. The germline V gene has CDR1 SGHRS and CDR2 YFSETQ. DNA of the CDR3: TGCGCCAGCAGCCACCGGACAGGGGGCAGAGATACGCAGTATTTT. It encodes CASSHRTGGRDTQYF. Full variable domain (outside the CDR3, taken from reference TRBV5-1 and TRBJ2-3): KAGVTQTPRYLIKTRGQQVTLSCSPISGHRSVSWYQQTPGQGLQFLFEYFSETQRNKGNFPGRFSGRQFSNSRSEMNVSTLELGDSALYLCASSHRTGGRDTQYFGPGTRLTVL.

CDR3 residues: CSVERSSYNEQFF. The CDR3 DNA reads as TGCAGCGTTGAACGGAGCTCCTACAATGAGCAGTTCTTC. The rearrangement uses TRBV29-1 and TRBJ2-1; unclear D gene. The CDR3 is 13 amino acids. V was cut by 2 bases and J by 0 bases, with 5 bases left in between. Germline V gene data show CDR1 as SQVTM and CDR2 as ANQGSEA.

This clonotype was detected only a few times. This chain links TRBV7-2 with TRBJ1-1, with a tentative D call TRBD1 (6 bases). Trimming shortened V by 0 bases and J by 10 bases, and 15 bases separated the two germline ends. This CDR3 comprises 14 residues. CDR1 is SGHTA and CDR2 is FQGNSA in the germline V gene. This CDR3 is CASSLAITGRGAFF. In DNA, the CDR3 is TGTGCCAGCAGCTTAGCAATAACAGGGAGGGGAGCTTTCTTT.

This clonotype has just a few counts. CDR3 DNA sequence: TGTGCCAGCAGCTTCCTGGACAGGGCCGGTGGCTACACCTTC. Translation: CASSFLDRAGGYTF. The chain carries TRBV7-9 and TRBJ1-2; 8 bases line up with TRBD1. The CDR3 covers 14 residues. Trimming removed 3 bases from V and 7 bases from J; junction bases left unmatched: 7. The germline gives CDR1 SEHNR, CDR2 FQNEAQ (reference sequence).

The chain has TRBV5-1 and TRBJ2-7; a weak D match, TRBD1 (6 bases). The CDR3 has 12 residues. The ends were cut back, 0 bases at V and 9 bases at J, with 10 bases in the middle. CDR1 and CDR2 from the germline V gene are SGHRS and YFSETQ. Written as DNA, the CDR3 is TGCGCCAGCAGCTTGGATCTAGGGGGGCAGTACTTC. Encoded protein: CASSLDLGGQYF.

This clonotype was found a few times. This rearrangement joins TRBV5-1 to TRBJ2-6, with 7 bases fitting TRBD2. In germline, CDR1 is SGHRS, CDR2 YFSETQ. J was trimmed by 2 bases and V by 5 bases; bases with no gene match: 10. The CDR3 spans 17 residues. The CDR3 protein is CASRRVGEGPGANVLTF. DNA for the CDR3: TGCGCCAGCAGACGTGTAGGGGAGGGGCCTGGGGCCAACGTCCTGACTTTC.

This sequence joins TRBV5-1 and TRBJ2-2; 9 bases fit TRBD2. V lost 5 bases, J lost 3 bases, and 5 bases stayed unmatched. Germline V lookup: CDR1 SGHRS, CDR2 YFSETQ. The CDR3 consists of 15 residues. The CDR3 loop reads CASRPSGADTGELFF. CDR3 bases: TGCGCCAGCAGGCCTAGCGGGGCAGACACCGGGGAGCTGTTTTTT. Looking up the rest from reference TRBV5-1 and TRBJ2-2 gives the full variable domain: KAGVTQTPRYLIKTRGQQVTLSCSPISGHRSVSWYQQTPGQGLQFLFEYFSETQRNKGNFPGRFSGRQFSNSRSEMNVSTLELGDSALYLCASRPSGADTGELFFGEGSRLTVL.

This chain uses TRBV20-1 with TRBJ2-7; the D gene is possibly TRBD2 (5 bases). The CDR3 sequence is 14 residues long. Germline CDR1 and CDR2: DFQATT and SNEGSKA (reference sequence). V was pared by 1 base and J by 3 bases, with 13 bases between. The CDR3 sequence is CSARVSPSNYEQYF. For the CDR3, the DNA is TGCAGTGCTAGAGTATCCCCTAGCAACTACGAGCAGTACTTC.

This clonotype showed up just a few times. The chain links TRBV20-1 to TRBJ2-3, with a tentative D call TRBD2 (5 bases). This CDR3 spans 12 amino acids. Per the germline V gene, CDR1 is DFQATT and CDR2 is SNEGSKA (reference sequence). V was cut by 0 bases and J by 5 bases, with 6 bases left in between. The DNA for the CDR3 is TGCAGTGCTAGAGATGCGGGAGATACGCAGTATTTT. It yields the protein CSARDAGDTQYF.

CDR3 in DNA: TGTGCCAGCAGCACCGGTCAAAGCACAGATACGCAGTATTTT. The encoded protein is CASSTGQSTDTQYF. The rearrangement joins TRBV7-3 to TRBJ2-3; D is uncertain. The CDR3 length is 14 residues. V was trimmed by 5 bases and J by 0 bases, leaving 9 bases between them. Germline loops: CDR1 SGHTA, CDR2 FQGTGA.

This clonotype was seen ten or more times. The rearrangement uses TRBV6-1 and TRBJ2-5; D may be TRBD1 (5 bases). The CDR3 length is 13 residues. Trimming left V 8 bases short and J 4 bases short, with 14 bases between. Germline V gene sequence: CDR1 MNHNS, CDR2 SASEGT. In DNA, the CDR3 is TGTGCCAGCGCCGGACATTTTGGAGAGACCCAGTACTTC. Its translation is CASAGHFGETQYF.

CDR3 loop: CSATLAGDDYNEQFF. CDR3 DNA: TGCAGTGCTACGTTAGCGGGGGACGACTACAATGAGCAGTTCTTC. V and J are TRBV20-1 and TRBJ2-1; 9 bases are a match to TRBD2. The germline gives CDR1 DFQATT, CDR2 SNEGSKA (reference sequence). V lost 4 bases, J lost 3 bases, and 7 bases stayed unmatched. The CDR3 length is 15 residues.

V usage is TRBV11-2 and J usage is TRBJ1-5, with D unclear. Germline V gene data show CDR1 as SGHAT and CDR2 as FQNNGV. V lost 3 bases and J 4 bases, leaving 7 bases between the germline ends. The CDR3 runs to 13 residues. Written as DNA, the CDR3 is TGTGCCAGCAGCTTGGAAACAAATCAGCCCCAGCATTTT. It specifies CASSLETNQPQHF. The full variable domain, its missing parts supplied by reference TRBV11-2 and TRBJ1-5, is EAGVAQSPRYKIIEKRQSVAFWCNPISGHATLYWYQQILGQGPKLLIQFQNNGVVDDSQLPKDRFSAERLKGVDSTLKIQPAKLEDSAVYLCASSLETNQPQHFGDGTRLSIL.

This rearrangement joins TRBV29-1 to TRBJ1-5; D uncertain. Deletions cut 0 bases from V and 0 bases from J, with 9 bases between. Germline V gene data show CDR1 as SQVTM and CDR2 as ANQGSEA. The CDR3 is 15 amino acids. The chain's CDR3 is CSVEEGGHSNQPQHF. The CDR3 nucleotides are TGCAGCGTTGAAGAGGGCGGTCATAGCAATCAGCCCCAGCATTTT.

This clonotype was counted between two and nine times. V usage is TRBV7-2 and J usage is TRBJ2-3; D not certain. V was pared by 5 bases and J by 3 bases, with 9 bases between. The CDR3 is 13 amino acids. Germline CDR1 SGHTA, CDR2 FQGNSA. The CDR3 region has the DNA TGTGCCAGCAGCCCCTACATAACAGATACGCAGTATTTT. This sequence encodes CASSPYITDTQYF. Filled out from reference TRBV7-2 and TRBJ2-3, the complete variable domain reads GAGVSQSPSNKVTEKGKDVELRCDPISGHTALYWYRQSLGQGLEFLIYFQGNSAPDKSGLPSDRFSAERTGGSVSTLTIQRTQQEDSAVYLCASSPYITDTQYFGPGTRLTVL.